The subject of this entry is one TCR beta chain. This entry belongs to a study of control samples from healthy donors and cancer patients. The CDR3 covers 16 residues. The V end lost 4 bases, the J end lost 4 bases, and 19 bases lay between the germline ends. Germline V lookup: CDR1 MDHEN, CDR2 SYDVKM. Libraries were prepared by immunoSEQ multiplex PCR; TCRdb keeps only in-frame clonotypes and omits some of them. This table holds 100,000 to 150,000 clones, roughly 90% found once. This chain joins TRBV28 and TRBJ2-5; TRBD1 or TRBD2 may be the D gene (5 bases each). The specimen sequenced was blood. The origin of this receptor is a man aged 35 to 55 in good health. In DNA form, the CDR3 reads TGTGCCAGCAGTTCCATAGGGACGGAAACTTTAGAGACCCAGTACTTC. Translated: CASSSIGTETLETQYF.